What follows are 25 T cell receptor beta chains derived from one specimen sequenced in a study of T cell changes during pregnancy in multiple sclerosis (dated by TCRdb to the late 2010s). Preparation of the library involved the immunoSEQ multiplex PCR assay. TCRdb carries this immuneACCESS record with in-frame sequences only. Its versions omit some clonotypes, under half of them owing to an unresolved V gene in the studies checked, with the rest unexplained. The sample records tens of thousands of clones, about 91% of which are singletons. The ten largest clones take up around 0.81% of the sample. The sequences come from peripheral blood, collected before pregnancy. These receptors came from a female donor with multiple sclerosis, enrolled in a pregnancy study.

Written as DNA, the CDR3 is TGTGCCAGCAGTGTAGTGGGGGGGCCCCAGCATTTT. It codes for CASSVVGGPQHF. The chain has TRBV27 and TRBJ1-5; possible D gene TRBD1, 5 bases. Trimming removed 5 bases at V and 9 bases at J, with 11 bases between. CDR3 length equals 12 residues. In germline, CDR1 is MNHEY, CDR2 SMNVEV (reference sequence).

Written as DNA, the CDR3 is TGTGCCAGCAGTTTCCGGGGACAGTTAAACGAGCAGTACTTC. This gives the protein CASSFRGQLNEQYF. The gene calls are TRBV6-5 and TRBJ2-7; 7 bases align to TRBD1. CDR1 MNHEY and CDR2 SVGAGI come from the germline V gene. The CDR3 runs 14 residues. V lost 4 bases to trimming and J lost 5 bases; unmatched junction nucleotides: 8.

This clone showed up just once. The chain employs TRBV12-2 and TRBJ1-5. TRBV12-2 is assigned pseudogene status. The CDR3 extends over 17 amino acids. The CDR3 spells CASRGSGTVYSNQPQHF. CDR3 in DNA: TGTGCAAGTCGCGGATCCGGGACTGTGTATAGCAATCAGCCCCAGCATTTT.

This clone has just one count. This rearrangement joins TRBV6-4 to TRBJ1-6; 8 nucleotides align to TRBD1. The CDR3 contains 14 residues. V gave up 4 bases and J gave up 6 bases; unmatched junction bases: 2. Looked up from germline, CDR1 is MRHNA and CDR2 is SNTAGT. The CDR3 here is CASSVTGGNSPLHF. CDR3 bases: TGTGCCAGCAGTGTTACAGGGGGTAATTCACCCCTCCACTTT.

The chain uses TRBV6-5 and TRBJ2-5; weak D call: TRBD2 (6 bases). CDR3 length: 15 residues. The germline gives CDR1 MNHEY, CDR2 SVGAGI. V lost 2 bases to trimming and J lost 5 bases, with 15 bases between them. The CDR3 nucleotides are TGTGCCAGCAGTTACGATCCGGGCCTAGCGGAGACCCAGTACTTC. Translation: CASSYDPGLAETQYF.

This clone turned up a few times. The J gene is TRBJ2-3, the V gene TRBV28, with D perhaps TRBD1 (6 bases). The V and J ends lost 5 bases and 0 bases respectively, with 9 bases between them. Germline-derived CDR1 and CDR2 are MDHEN and SYDVKM. CDR3 length equals 14 residues. This chain's CDR3 is CASSRTVSTDTQYF. Here the CDR3 DNA reads TGTGCCAGCAGTAGGACAGTAAGCACAGATACGCAGTATTTT.

In its sample, this clone was seen once. The chain is built from TRBV15 and TRBJ1-5, with a possible D match to TRBD1 (5 bases). This CDR3 has 14 residues. V was cut by 8 bases and J by 5 bases, with 16 bases left in between. CDR1 is LNHNV, CDR2 YYDKDF, per germline (reference sequence). The CDR3 loop is CATSRDWGYQPQHF. In DNA, the CDR3 is TGTGCCACCTCTCGAGACTGGGGCTATCAGCCCCAGCATTTT.

The genes are TRBV19 and TRBJ2-7; D may be TRBD1 (5 bases). The germline gives CDR1 LNHDA, CDR2 SQIVND (reference sequence). The length of the CDR3 is 14 residues. V was pared by 5 bases and J by 3 bases, with 14 bases between. The CDR3 DNA follows: TGTGCCAGTAGTTACATGGTAGGGGACTACGAGCAGTACTTC. Translating it yields CASSYMVGDYEQYF. The whole variable domain, remainder taken from reference TRBV19 and TRBJ2-7, is DGGITQSPKYLFRKEGQNVTLSCEQNLNHDAMYWYRQDPGQGLRLIYYSQIVNDFQKGDIAEGYSVSREKKESFPLTVTSAQKNPTAFYLCASSYMVGDYEQYFGPGTRLTVT.

This chain links TRBV19 with TRBJ2-6, with D possibly being TRBD2 (5 bases). Trimming pared 8 bases from V and 2 bases from J, leaving 7 bases between. CDR1 is LNHDA and CDR2 is SQIVND in the germline V gene (reference sequence). CDR3 length: 13 amino acids. CDR3 sequence: CASSGAGANVLTF. The CDR3 region has the DNA TGTGCCAGTTCCGGGGCTGGGGCCAACGTCCTGACTTTC.

The chain couples TRBV29-1 to TRBJ1-5, with D perhaps matching TRBD1 (5 bases). V was cut by 4 bases and J by 4 bases, with 14 bases left in between. Germline assignment: CDR1 SQVTM and CDR2 ANQGSEA. The CDR3 is 14 residues long. The CDR3 nucleotides read TGCAGCGTTGTTCCGGGGGGGGGTAATCAGCCCCAGCATTTT. Amino acid sequence: CSVVPGGGNQPQHF.

The chain links TRBV5-1 to TRBJ1-1; 8 bases agree with TRBD1. With 4 bases clipped from V and 5 bases from J, the junction kept 10 bases outside the gene matches. Looked up from germline, CDR1 is SGHRS and CDR2 is YFSETQ. CDR3 size: 15 residues. The CDR3 nucleotides read TGCGCCAGCAGCCCCCGGACAGGGCTAGGGACTGAAGCTTTCTTT. Translating it yields CASSPRTGLGTEAFF.

This chain links TRBV6-5 with TRBJ2-5, with 9 nucleotides matching TRBD2. The CDR3 is 15 residues long. The germline V gene has CDR1 MNHEY and CDR2 SVGAGI. Trimming removed 6 bases from V and 3 bases from J; junction bases left unmatched: 8. The CDR3 region is CASRSPSSGEETQYF. The CDR3 DNA reads as TGTGCCAGCAGATCCCCGTCTAGCGGGGAAGAGACCCAGTACTTC.

The rearrangement links TRBV29-1 to TRBJ2-2, with unresolved D. Trimming took 2 bases from V and 4 from J, leaving 11 bases between them. This CDR3 is 14 amino acids long. Germline lookup yields CDR1 SQVTM and CDR2 ANQGSEA. The CDR3 spells CSVEQVGFTGELFF. CDR3 DNA: TGCAGCGTTGAACAGGTCGGTTTCACCGGGGAGCTGTTTTTT.

The chain has TRBV19 and TRBJ2-1; 7 positions match TRBD1. The germline V gene has CDR1 LNHDA and CDR2 SQIVND (reference sequence). Trimming at V came to 3 bases and at J to 7 bases, leaving 6 bases not matched to a gene. This CDR3 is 14 amino acids long. CDR3 nucleotides: TGTGCCAGTAGTATTTTCAGGGGGTGGAATGAGCAGTTCTTC. Protein sequence: CASSIFRGWNEQFF.

This chain links TRBV5-5 with TRBJ2-7, with 11 nucleotides matching TRBD2. Germline assignment: CDR1 SGHKS and CDR2 YYEKEE (reference sequence). This CDR3 has 16 residues. After removal of 2 bases from V and 1 base from J, the junction contained 5 bases not matched to a gene. The CDR3 loop reads CASSLSGTSGSYEQYF. CDR3 nucleotide sequence: TGTGCCAGCAGCTTATCGGGGACTAGCGGTTCCTACGAGCAGTACTTC.

The chain is built from TRBV12-5 and TRBJ1-2; TRBD1 aligns across 10 bases. The J segment lost 5 bases and the V segment lost 6 bases, leaving 6 bases of the junction unmatched. Germline V gene lookup returns CDR1 LGHNT and CDR2 FRNRAP. CDR3 length: 14 residues. The CDR3 bases are TGTGCTAGTGGGAAGACAGGGGGCCAATATGGCTACACCTTC. Translated: CASGKTGGQYGYTF. Drawing the rest from reference TRBV12-5 and TRBJ1-2, the complete variable domain is DARVTQTPRHKVTEMGQEVTMRCQPILGHNTVFWYRQTMMQGLELLAYFRNRAPLDDSGMPKDRFSAEMPDATLATLKIQPSEPRDSAVYFCASGKTGGQYGYTFGSGTRLTVV.

This chain uses TRBV5-8 with TRBJ2-3, with 9 bases lining up with TRBD2. J was trimmed by 4 bases and V by 5 bases; bases with no gene match: 8. CDR3 length: 15 amino acids. Germline V gene data show CDR1 as SGHTS and CDR2 as YDEGEE. CDR3 sequence reads: CASSKRGAAPDTQYF. In DNA, the CDR3 is TGTGCCAGCAGTAAGCGGGGGGCCGCCCCAGATACGCAGTATTTT.

The rearrangement uses TRBV5-6 and TRBJ2-3, with TRBD2 matching 10 bases. The germline CDR1 and CDR2 sequences are SGHDT and YYEEEE. Trimming removed 1 base from V and 1 base from J; junction bases left unmatched: 6. There are 17 residues in the CDR3. Written as DNA, the CDR3 is TGTGCCAGCAGCTTGAAGCGGGGGGGTCTAGGCACAGATACGCAGTATTTT. Protein sequence: CASSLKRGGLGTDTQYF. Full variable domain (outside the CDR3, taken from reference TRBV5-6 and TRBJ2-3): DAGVTQSPTHLIKTRGQQVTLRCSPKSGHDTVSWYQQALGQGPQFIFQYYEEEERQRGNFPDRFSGHQFPNYSSELNVNALLLGDSALYLCASSLKRGGLGTDTQYFGPGTRLTVL.

The CDR3 nucleotides read TGTGCTAGTGGTGGGATGGGGCCTGAAGCTTTCTTT. It is translated as CASGGMGPEAFF. The chain joins TRBV12-5 to TRBJ1-1, with a weak D call TRBD1 (5 bases). The ends were cut back, 5 bases at V and 6 bases at J, with 10 bases in the middle. The CDR3 consists of 12 residues. Germline lookup yields CDR1 LGHNT and CDR2 FRNRAP.

The rearrangement joins TRBV6-5 to TRBJ1-3; a possible D gene is TRBD1 (5 bases). The germline CDR1 and CDR2 sequences are MNHEY and SVGAGI. Deletions cut 6 bases from V and 4 bases from J, with 16 bases between. CDR3 length: 15 amino acids. The CDR3 protein is CASRQTAGTGNTIYF. DNA for the CDR3: TGTGCCAGCAGGCAGACAGCGGGCACAGGAAACACCATATATTTT.

The genes are TRBV25-1 and TRBJ1-2; D may be TRBD1 (6 bases). The ends were cut back, 7 bases at V and 8 bases at J, with 14 bases in the middle. Germline V lookup: CDR1 MGHDK, CDR2 SYGVNS. This CDR3 comprises 12 residues. The CDR3 DNA is TGTGCCAGCACGCGGGGGGCTGGGGGCTACACCTTC. It specifies CASTRGAGGYTF.

The V and J genes are TRBV6-5 and TRBJ1-1; TRBD1 aligns across 11 bases. CDR1 MNHEY and CDR2 SVGAGI come from the germline V gene. CDR3 size: 16 residues. Germline trimming cut 4 bases from V and 1 base from J; bases unmatched to any gene: 5. CDR3 sequence (DNA): TGTGCCAGCAGTTTGCCCGGGACAGGGGGGAACACTGAAGCTTTCTTT. This gives the protein CASSLPGTGGNTEAFF.

The chain couples TRBV19 to TRBJ1-2; 10 bases are a match to TRBD1. Germline V gene lookup returns CDR1 LNHDA and CDR2 SQIVND (reference sequence). V gave up 5 bases and J gave up 9 bases; unmatched junction bases: 6. This CDR3 is built from 13 residues. CDR3 residues: CASSSGQGTSYTF. Here the CDR3 DNA reads TGTGCCAGTAGTTCGGGACAGGGGACTAGCTACACCTTC.

The rearrangement links TRBV19 to TRBJ1-3; 8 bases are a match to TRBD1. This CDR3 contains 14 residues. After removal of 1 base from V and 8 bases from J, the junction contained 4 bases not matched to a gene. CDR1 and CDR2 from the germline V gene are LNHDA and SQIVND (reference sequence). Here the CDR3 reads CASSIAGTGHTIYF. The CDR3 DNA is TGTGCCAGTAGTATAGCAGGGACAGGACACACCATATATTTT.

The gene calls are TRBV10-3 and TRBJ1-2; possible D gene TRBD1, 6 bases. The length of the CDR3 is 13 residues. V lost 3 bases, J lost 4 bases, and 9 bases lay in between. Germline V gene data show CDR1 as ENHRY and CDR2 as SYGVKD. The CDR3 loop is CAISEGGGYGYTF. DNA of the CDR3: TGTGCCATCAGTGAAGGGGGTGGCTATGGCTACACCTTC.